This T cell receptor (beta chain) was identified during a study of blood T cell repertoires in COVID-19. Assay used: immunoSEQ multiplex PCR; TCRdb lists only in-frame clones, some missing. Here the sample spans fewer than 250,000 clones, 84% being singletons. The V gene end was trimmed by 5 bases and the J gene end by 2 bases; junction bases not matched to a gene: 3. In germline, CDR1 is LGHDT, CDR2 YNNKEL (reference sequence). The CDR3 totals 14 residues. The gene calls are TRBV3-1 (or the pseudogene TRBV3-2) and TRBJ2-7, with 10 bases fitting TRBD1. This TCR derives from a woman aged 40 to 50 who had recovered from COVID-19. The source material was PBMCs or T cells enriched from blood (not recorded which). The CDR3 is CASSEGTGAYEQYF. CDR3 nucleotide sequence: TGTGCCAGCAGCGAAGGGACAGGGGCCTACGAGCAGTACTTC.